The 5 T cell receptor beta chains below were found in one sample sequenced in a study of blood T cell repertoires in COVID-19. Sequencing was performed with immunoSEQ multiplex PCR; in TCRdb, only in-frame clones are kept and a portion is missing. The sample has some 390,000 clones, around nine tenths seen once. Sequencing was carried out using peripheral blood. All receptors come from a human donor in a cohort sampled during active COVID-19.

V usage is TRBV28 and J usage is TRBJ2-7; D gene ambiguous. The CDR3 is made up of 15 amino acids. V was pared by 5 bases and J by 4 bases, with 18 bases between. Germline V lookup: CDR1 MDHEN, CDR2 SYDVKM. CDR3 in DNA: TGTGCCAGCAGTCCCGACTCCCGGCGTGGGTACGAGCAGTACTTC. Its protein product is CASSPDSRRGYEQYF.

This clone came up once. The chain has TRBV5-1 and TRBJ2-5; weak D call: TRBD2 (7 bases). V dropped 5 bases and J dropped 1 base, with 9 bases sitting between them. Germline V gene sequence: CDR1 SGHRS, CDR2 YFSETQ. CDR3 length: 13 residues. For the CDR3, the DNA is TGCGCCAGCAGAGGGGGGGTCCAAGAGACCCAGTACTTC. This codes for CASRGGVQETQYF.

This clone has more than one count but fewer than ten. CDR3 sequence: CSVAAGPEMNTEAFF. As DNA, the CDR3 is TGCAGCGTTGCAGCGGGGCCGGAGATGAACACTGAAGCTTTCTTT. This sequence joins TRBV29-1 and TRBJ1-1; D may be TRBD1 (5 bases). Trimming removed 4 bases from V and 0 bases from J, with 15 bases in between. The germline gives CDR1 SQVTM, CDR2 ANQGSEA. The CDR3 covers 15 residues. Full variable domain (outside the CDR3, taken from reference TRBV29-1 and TRBJ1-1): SAVISQKPSRDICQRGTSLTIQCQVDSQVTMMFWYRQQPGQSLTLIATANQGSEATYESGFVIDKFPISRPNLTFSTLTVSNMSPEDSSIYLCSVAAGPEMNTEAFFGQGTRLTVV.

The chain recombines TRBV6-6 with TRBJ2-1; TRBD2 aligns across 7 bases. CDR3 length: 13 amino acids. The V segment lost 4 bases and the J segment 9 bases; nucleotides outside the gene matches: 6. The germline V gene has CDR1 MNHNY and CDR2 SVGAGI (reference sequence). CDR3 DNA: TGTGCCAGCAGTTTCGGCGGGAGAGGTGAGCAGTTCTTC. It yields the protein CASSFGGRGEQFF.

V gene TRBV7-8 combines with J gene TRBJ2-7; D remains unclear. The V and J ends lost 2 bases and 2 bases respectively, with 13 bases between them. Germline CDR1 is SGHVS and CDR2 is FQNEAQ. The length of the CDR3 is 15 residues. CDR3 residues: CASSLSPAVTYEQYF. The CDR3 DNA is TGTGCCAGCAGCTTATCCCCCGCGGTTACCTACGAGCAGTACTTC.